This T cell receptor beta chain was captured in a study of response to subunit inactivated influenza vaccine. This clonotype came up many times. Germline trimming cut 3 bases from V and 2 bases from J; bases unmatched to any gene: 6. The CDR3 length is 16 residues. CDR1 is SQVTM and CDR2 is ANQGSEA in the germline V gene. TCRdb reprocessed the RT-PCR reads via MiXCR and lists one record per CDR3 protein. Of hundreds of thousands of distinct CDR3 sequences in the sample, 12% are singletons; the top ten hold roughly 10%. The sample in question was PBMCs from blood, obtained on the day of vaccination. V is TRBV29-1 and J is TRBJ2-6, with 8 bases identical to TRBD1. The sequence was obtained from a man aged 50 or older who received an inactivated influenza vaccine. The CDR3 region has the DNA TGCAGCGTTGACTCCGGGACAGGAACTGGGGCCAACGTCCTGACTTTC. It yields the protein CSVDSGTGTGANVLTF.